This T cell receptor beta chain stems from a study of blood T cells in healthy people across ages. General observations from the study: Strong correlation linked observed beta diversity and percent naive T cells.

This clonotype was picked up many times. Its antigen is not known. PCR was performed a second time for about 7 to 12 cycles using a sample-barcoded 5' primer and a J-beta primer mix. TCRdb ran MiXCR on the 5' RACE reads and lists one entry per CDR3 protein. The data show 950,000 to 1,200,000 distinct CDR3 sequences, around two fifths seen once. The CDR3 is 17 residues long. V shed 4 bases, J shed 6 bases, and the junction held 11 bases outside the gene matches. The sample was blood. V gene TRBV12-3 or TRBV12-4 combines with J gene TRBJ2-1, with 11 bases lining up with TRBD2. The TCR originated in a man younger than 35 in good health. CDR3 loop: CASSSSISGGVRNEQFF. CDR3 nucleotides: TGTGCCAGCAGTTCGAGTATTAGCGGGGGGGTCCGCAATGAGCAGTTCTTC.